This T cell receptor (beta chain) was captured in a study of T cell repertoires in cytomegalovirus infection. As for the study in general: CMV infection and matching HLA type were both indicated by public TCR beta signatures.

General study points: Cumulative frequency of public TCR beta families picked out carriers of CMV plus the relevant HLA.

TCRdb used MiXCR to reprocess the reads, holding one entry per CDR3 protein. Of 250,000 to 300,000 distinct CDR3 sequences detected, approximately 9.1% appear once; the ten largest clones hold approximately 16%. Ten or more counts support this clonotype. Its antigen remains unknown. V lost 5 bases to trimming and J lost 3 bases; unmatched junction nucleotides: 6. The CDR3 is 15 amino acids. The germline V gene has CDR1 SGHTA and CDR2 FQGNSA. This TCR was recovered from a human donor in good health (CMV status not recorded). Some clones in this sample may be carry-over from other donors' samples. Input material: PBMCs. The chain combines TRBV7-2 with TRBJ2-7, with 11 positions matching TRBD1. CDR3 in amino acids: CASSGRDRGIYEQYF. DNA for the CDR3: TGTGCCAGCAGCGGGAGGGACAGGGGGATCTACGAGCAGTACTTC.